This T cell receptor (beta chain) was profiled in a study of a mutant IDH1 vaccine in newly diagnosed glioma. For the study at large: The sex distribution of treated patients was roughly 62% male and about 38% female, with a mean age of roughly 40 years.

Noted time point: baseline, week 1 (first vaccination visit). As to treatment: pre-vaccination baseline after standard-of-care therapy. The germline V gene encodes CDR1 SEHNR and CDR2 FQNEAQ (reference sequence). V was clipped by 1 base and J by 4 bases; unmatched bases: 7. This CDR3 is built from 15 residues. Clones were read by immunoSEQ multiplex PCR, and TCRdb kept only the in-frame ones, dropping some. The data hold 50,000 to 65,000 clones, with approximately 81% observed a single time. This receptor was obtained from a man aged 18-30 years with glioma. The chain is built from TRBV7-9 and TRBJ2-7; TRBD2 matches 7 bases. The material was PBMCs, obtained from a glioma patient treated with radiotherapy, temozolomide or both. The CDR3 DNA reads as TGTGCCAGCAGCTTAGAGGGCGGGAGTCGATACGAGCAGTACTTC. It translates to CASSLEGGSRYEQYF.